The source of this T cell receptor beta chain is a study of monozygotic twins with inflammatory bowel disease. Germline loops: CDR1 KGHSH, CDR2 LQKENI. This CDR3 is 15 amino acids long. TCRdb re-called the 5' RACE reads; every CDR3 protein appears as one record, without DNA. The sample's table shows fewer than 350,000 distinct CDR3 sequences. The sample consisted of blood. The V call is TRBV18, the J call TRBJ2-1. The TCR originated in a human donor with ulcerative colitis or Crohn's disease, or a healthy co-twin of an affected twin (not recorded which). CDR3 sequence: CASSRSGISYNEQFF.